This T cell receptor (beta chain) was identified during a study of blood T cells in healthy people across ages. The study's findings and limits: The fall in TCR beta diversity per million T cells was roughly linear with age. Whereas aged donors had fewer naive CD4+ cells, long-lived donors had more of them and higher diversity.

As concerns this clonotype: Its antigen is currently unknown.

For the second PCR, which ran for about 7 to 11 cycles, a sample-barcoded 5' primer and a J-beta primer mix were used. TCRdb reprocessed the 5' RACE reads with MiXCR, giving one entry per CDR3 protein. This table holds roughly 830,000 distinct CDR3 sequences, about 62% found once. In each sample, at least 7 million PBMCs were isolated. V shed 3 bases and J shed 2 bases, with 15 bases lying between them. Germline CDR1 MNHEY, CDR2 SMNVEV (reference sequence). The CDR3 loop spans 16 amino acids. This sequence originates from a man aged 25-40 years in good health. The specimen was blood. The chain employs TRBV27 and TRBJ2-3, with a weak D call TRBD2 (7 bases). In DNA form, the CDR3 reads TGTGCCAGCAGTTTGCTGGTGGCGGGGGCCACAGATACGCAGTATTTT. Amino acid sequence: CASSLLVAGATDTQYF.